The entry below describes one T cell receptor beta chain. The data belong to a study of shared clonotypes between healthy human individuals. Sequenced by immunoSEQ multiplex PCR; TCRdb stores in-frame clones only, minus some. The data hold approximately 2.3 million clones, with about 92% observed a single time. Germline V lookup: CDR1 GTSNPN, CDR2 SVGIG (reference sequence). The CDR3 loop spans 12 amino acids. The V segment lost 4 bases and the J segment 7 bases; nucleotides outside the gene matches: 3. This TCR derives from a man aged 18 to 35 in good health. Some clones in this sample may be carry-over from other donors' samples. The rearrangement links TRBV30 to TRBJ1-4, with 7 nucleotides matching TRBD1. Sequencing was done on a sample of naive CD4+ T cells from PBMCs. Subset given: CD45RA+ positively selected. The CDR3 spells CAWKGAGEKLFF. CDR3 coding DNA: TGTGCCTGGAAGGGGGCTGGTGAAAAACTGTTTTTT.